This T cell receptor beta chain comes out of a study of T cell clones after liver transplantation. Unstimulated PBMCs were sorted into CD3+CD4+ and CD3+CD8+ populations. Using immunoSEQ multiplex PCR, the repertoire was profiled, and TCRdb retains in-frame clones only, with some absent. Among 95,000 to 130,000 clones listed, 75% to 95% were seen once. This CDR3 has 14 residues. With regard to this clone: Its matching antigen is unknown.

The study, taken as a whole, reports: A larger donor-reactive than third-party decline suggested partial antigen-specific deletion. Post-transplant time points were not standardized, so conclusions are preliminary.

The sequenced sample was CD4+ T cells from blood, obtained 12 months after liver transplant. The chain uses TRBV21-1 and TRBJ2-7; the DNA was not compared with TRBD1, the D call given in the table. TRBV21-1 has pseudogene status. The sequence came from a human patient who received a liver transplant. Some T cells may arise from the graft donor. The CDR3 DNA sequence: TGTGCCAGCAGCAAATTGAGACAGTTCTACGAGCAGTACTTC. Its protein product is CASSKLRQFYEQYF.